The present TCR beta chain was sequenced within a study of blood T cell repertoires in COVID-19. Study-wide background: The United States, Italy and Spain were the sources of the acute and convalescent COVID-19 samples. The analysed material was cDNA or gDNA that came from T cells, B-cell-depleted T cells, or PBMCs.

In the study's own analysis: Cell counts per sample came from amplifying reference gene primers. The protocol was immunoSEQ multiplex PCR, while the TCRdb copy is restricted to in-frame clones and leaves out a portion. V and J calls and clone size are copied from that table; D and trimming were computed from the DNA. The sample shows over 150,000 clones, approximately 82% of them seen only once. The junction had 3 bases not matched to a gene; V was cut back by 3 bases and J by 4 bases. CDR3 length equals 15 residues. Germline V gene lookup returns CDR1 SGHRS and CDR2 YFSETQ. The rearrangement links TRBV5-1 to TRBJ2-1; 11 bases align to TRBD2. The specimen was peripheral blood. The source of this sequence is a woman older than 75 with active or convalescent COVID-19. The CDR3 loop is CASSYGTSGYNEQFF. For the CDR3, the DNA is TGCGCCAGCAGCTACGGGACTAGCGGTTACAATGAGCAGTTCTTC.